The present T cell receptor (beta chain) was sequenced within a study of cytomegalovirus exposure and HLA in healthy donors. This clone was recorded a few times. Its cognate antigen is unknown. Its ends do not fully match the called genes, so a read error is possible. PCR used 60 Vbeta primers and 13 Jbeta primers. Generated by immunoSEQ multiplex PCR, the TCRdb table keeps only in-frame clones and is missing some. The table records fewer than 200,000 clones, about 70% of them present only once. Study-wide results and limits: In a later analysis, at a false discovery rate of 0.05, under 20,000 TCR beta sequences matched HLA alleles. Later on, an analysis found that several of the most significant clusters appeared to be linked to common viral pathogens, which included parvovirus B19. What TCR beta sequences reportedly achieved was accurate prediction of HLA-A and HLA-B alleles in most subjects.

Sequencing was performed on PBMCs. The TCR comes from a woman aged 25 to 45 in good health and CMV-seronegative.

Here the CDR3 reads CASSPLSAGSNYGYTF. The CDR3, as DNA: TGCGCCAGCAGCCCATTGTCGGCAGGCTCAAACTATGGCTACACCTTC. The genes are TRBV7-9 and TRBJ1-2; D remains ambiguous. CDR1 is SEHNR, CDR2 FQNEAQ, per germline (reference sequence). CDR3 length: 16 amino acids.